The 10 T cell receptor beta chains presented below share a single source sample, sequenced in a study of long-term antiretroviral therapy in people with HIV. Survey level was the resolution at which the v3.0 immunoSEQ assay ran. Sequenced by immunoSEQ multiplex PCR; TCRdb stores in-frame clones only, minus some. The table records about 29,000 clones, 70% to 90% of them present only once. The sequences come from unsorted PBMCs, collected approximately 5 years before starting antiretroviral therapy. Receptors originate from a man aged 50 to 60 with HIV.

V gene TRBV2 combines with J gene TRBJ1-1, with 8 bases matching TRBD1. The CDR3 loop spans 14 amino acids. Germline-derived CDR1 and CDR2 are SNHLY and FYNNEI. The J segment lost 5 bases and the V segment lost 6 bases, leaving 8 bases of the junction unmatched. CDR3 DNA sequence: TGTGCCAGCAGCGAACAGGGGGTTGATACTGAAGCTTTCTTT. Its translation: CASSEQGVDTEAFF.

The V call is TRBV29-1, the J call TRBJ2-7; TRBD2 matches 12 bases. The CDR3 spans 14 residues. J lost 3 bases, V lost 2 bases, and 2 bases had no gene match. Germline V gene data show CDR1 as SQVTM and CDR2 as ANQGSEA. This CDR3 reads CSVERTSGNYEQYF. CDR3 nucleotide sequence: TGCAGCGTTGAAAGGACTAGCGGGAACTACGAGCAGTACTTC.

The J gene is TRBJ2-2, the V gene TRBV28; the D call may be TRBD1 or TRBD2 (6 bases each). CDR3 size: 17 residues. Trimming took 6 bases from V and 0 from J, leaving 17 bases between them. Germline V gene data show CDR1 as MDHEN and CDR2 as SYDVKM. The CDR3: CASRPAGGSPNTGELFF. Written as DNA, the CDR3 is TGTGCCAGCAGACCCGCCGGGGGCAGTCCGAACACCGGGGAGCTGTTTTTT.

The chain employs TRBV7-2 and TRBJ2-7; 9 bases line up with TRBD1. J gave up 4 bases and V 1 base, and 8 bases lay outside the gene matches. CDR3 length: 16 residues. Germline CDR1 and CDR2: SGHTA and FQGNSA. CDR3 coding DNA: TGTGCCAGCAGCTTAGTTCAGGGACAGGGAAATTACGAGCAGTACTTC. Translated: CASSLVQGQGNYEQYF.

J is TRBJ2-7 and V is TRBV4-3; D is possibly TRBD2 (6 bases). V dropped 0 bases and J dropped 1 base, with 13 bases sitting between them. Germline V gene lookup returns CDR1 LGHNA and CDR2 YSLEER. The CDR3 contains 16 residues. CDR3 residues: CASSQDWRGVSYEQYF. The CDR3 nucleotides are TGCGCCAGCAGCCAAGATTGGAGGGGAGTATCCTACGAGCAGTACTTC.

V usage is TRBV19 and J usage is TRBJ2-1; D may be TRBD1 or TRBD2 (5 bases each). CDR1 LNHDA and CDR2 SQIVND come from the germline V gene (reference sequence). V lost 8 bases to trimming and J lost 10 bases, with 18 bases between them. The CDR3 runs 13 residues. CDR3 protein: CASSYSLWGEQFF. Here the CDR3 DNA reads TGTGCCAGTTCCTACTCGCTTTGGGGGGAGCAGTTCTTC.

The DNA for the CDR3 is TGCGCCAGCAGCCTCGGGGACAGCTATAGCAATCAGCCCCAGCATTTT. It codes for CASSLGDSYSNQPQHF. This chain connects TRBV5-1 to TRBJ1-5, with 7 nucleotides matching TRBD1. The V gene end was trimmed by 4 bases and the J gene end by 0 bases; junction bases not matched to a gene: 7. Germline CDR1 reads SGHRS; CDR2 reads YFSETQ. This CDR3 comprises 16 residues.

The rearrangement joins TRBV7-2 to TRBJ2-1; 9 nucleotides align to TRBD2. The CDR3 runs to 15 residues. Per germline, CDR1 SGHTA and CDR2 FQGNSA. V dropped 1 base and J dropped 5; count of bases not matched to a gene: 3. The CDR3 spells CASSLVGLADNEQFF. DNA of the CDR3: TGTGCCAGCAGCTTAGTGGGACTAGCTGACAATGAGCAGTTCTTC.

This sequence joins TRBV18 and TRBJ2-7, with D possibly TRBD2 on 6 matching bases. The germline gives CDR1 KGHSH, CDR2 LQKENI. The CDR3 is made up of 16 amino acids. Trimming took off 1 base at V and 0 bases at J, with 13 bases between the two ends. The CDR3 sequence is CASSPRRLAPSYEQYF. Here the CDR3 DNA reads TGTGCCAGCTCACCACGGCGTCTAGCGCCCTCCTACGAGCAGTACTTC.

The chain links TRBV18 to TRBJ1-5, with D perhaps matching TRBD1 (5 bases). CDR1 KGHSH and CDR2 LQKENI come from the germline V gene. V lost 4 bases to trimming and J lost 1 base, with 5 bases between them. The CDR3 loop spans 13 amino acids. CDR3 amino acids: CASSRGSNQPQHF. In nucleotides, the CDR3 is TGTGCCAGCTCACGGGGGAGCAATCAGCCCCAGCATTTT.